The 2 T cell receptor beta chains given below trace back to one sample, sequenced in a study of human thymus T cells. Some clones are missing from TCRdb's copy, which holds only in-frame ones; the method was immunoSEQ multiplex PCR. The sample lists about 60,000 clones, approximately 95% occurring once. The sequenced sample consisted of blood. The receptors shown here come from a boy younger than two with a congenital heart defect but otherwise immunologically healthy.

This clone has only a few counts. The chain uses TRBV30 and TRBJ1-5; a possible D gene is TRBD1 (5 bases). The CDR3 runs 13 residues. The germline V gene encodes CDR1 GTSNPN and CDR2 SVGIG (reference sequence). The germline V and J ends were trimmed by 3 bases and 6 bases, with 12 bases remaining between them. CDR3 sequence reads: CAWRVGRSQPQHF. CDR3 nucleotide sequence: TGTGCCTGGAGAGTGGGGCGTAGTCAGCCCCAGCATTTT.

This clone has a handful of counts. The chain's CDR3 is CASSVQGEHEAFF. CDR3 nucleotides: TGTGCCAGCAGCGTACAGGGGGAGCATGAAGCTTTCTTT. This rearrangement joins TRBV6-6 to TRBJ1-1; 8 positions match TRBD1. Losses at the gene ends were 6 bases for V and 7 bases for J; bases not matched to a gene: 7. Germline V gives CDR1 MNHNY, CDR2 SVGAGI (reference sequence). The CDR3 has 13 amino acids.